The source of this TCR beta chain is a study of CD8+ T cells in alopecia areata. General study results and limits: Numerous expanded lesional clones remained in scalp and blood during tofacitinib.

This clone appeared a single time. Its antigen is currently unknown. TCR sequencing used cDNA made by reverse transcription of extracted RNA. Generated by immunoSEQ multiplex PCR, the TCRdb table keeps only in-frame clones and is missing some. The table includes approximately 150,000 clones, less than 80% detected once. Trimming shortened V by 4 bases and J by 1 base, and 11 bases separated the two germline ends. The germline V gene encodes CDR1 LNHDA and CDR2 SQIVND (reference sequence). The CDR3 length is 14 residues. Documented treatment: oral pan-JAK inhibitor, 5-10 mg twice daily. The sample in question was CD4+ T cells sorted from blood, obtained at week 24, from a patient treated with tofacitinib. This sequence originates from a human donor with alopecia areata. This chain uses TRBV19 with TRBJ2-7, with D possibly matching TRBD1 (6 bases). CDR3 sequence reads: CASSRTQGSYEQYF. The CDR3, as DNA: TGTGCCAGTAGTAGAACACAGGGATCCTACGAGCAGTACTTC.